The entry below describes one T cell receptor (beta chain). The CDR3 covers 15 residues. The V end was cut by 2 bases, the J end by 2 bases, with 13 bases between. This sample was taken from a study of cytomegalovirus exposure and HLA in healthy donors. Vbeta (60) and Jbeta (13) primers were used in the PCR. Clones were sequenced by immunoSEQ multiplex PCR, and TCRdb holds only the in-frame ones, with some missing. The sample yields more than 120,000 clones, over 80% seen once. The source of this sequence is a woman aged 25-40 years in good health and CMV-seronegative. The chain couples TRBV23-1 to TRBJ2-7; TRBD1 is a possible D gene (6 bases). TRBV23-1 qualifies as an ORF whose function is uncertain. The sample consisted of PBMCs. The CDR3 sequence: CASSQDQGQPYEQYF. CDR3 DNA sequence: TGCGCCAGCAGTCAAGACCAGGGGCAGCCCTACGAGCAGTACTTC.